The next 22 T cell receptor beta chains were all read from a single sample in a study of PD-L1 blockade in urothelial cancer. Produced via immunoSEQ multiplex PCR; TCRdb's table is partial and in-frame only. The data hold about 29,000 clones, with 84% observed a single time. Time point of the sample: peripheral blood 6 weeks after treatment start. Here the sequenced sample was PBMCs, taken around atezolizumab (anti-PD-L1) treatment. The receptor source for this set is a man aged 65-85 years with urothelial cancer.

The chain uses TRBV19 and TRBJ1-2; tentatively, D is TRBD1 (5 bases). V was pared by 10 bases and J by 6 bases, with 24 bases between. This CDR3 comprises 15 residues. Germline V CDR1 and CDR2: LNHDA, SQIVND (reference sequence). The CDR3 loop reads CATSAGQGGVNGYTF. The CDR3 bases are TGTGCCACCTCCGCTGGGCAGGGCGGAGTGAATGGCTACACCTTC.

This clone was picked up a small number of times. The rearrangement links TRBV28 to TRBJ1-1, with 9 bases lining up with TRBD1. The CDR3 is 15 amino acids. Germline V gene data show CDR1 as MDHEN and CDR2 as SYDVKM. The trim removed 2 bases at V and 5 bases at J, leaving 6 bases unmatched. CDR3 nucleotide sequence: TGTGCCAGCAGTTTAAGGTTGACAGGGGGAACTGAAGCTTTCTTT. Amino acids: CASSLRLTGGTEAFF.

This chain joins TRBV9 and TRBJ2-1; D is perhaps TRBD2 (6 bases). Germline CDR1 is SGDLS and CDR2 is YYNGEE. The V end lost 4 bases, the J end lost 4 bases, and 12 bases lay between the germline ends. The CDR3 loop spans 14 amino acids. The CDR3 DNA follows: TGTGCCAGCAGCCCTTTGGCGGGGTACAATGAGCAGTTCTTC. It is translated as CASSPLAGYNEQFF.

The rearrangement links TRBV19 to TRBJ1-4, with a tentative D call TRBD1 (5 bases). The CDR3 length is 14 residues. CDR1 and CDR2 (germline): LNHDA, SQIVND (reference sequence). V dropped 3 bases and J dropped 5 bases, with 10 bases sitting between them. Here the CDR3 reads CASSIRGGNEKLFF. The CDR3 DNA is TGTGCCAGTAGTATTCGGGGGGGAAATGAAAAACTGTTTTTT.

This sequence joins TRBV4-2 and TRBJ2-3; D call uncertain. From germline, CDR1 is LGHNA and CDR2 YNFKEQ. The CDR3 sequence is 13 residues long. V was shortened by 4 bases and J by 1 base, with 6 bases between the two germline ends. CDR3 nucleotide sequence: TGTGCCAGCAGCCGTCCCGGCACAGATACGCAGTATTTT. Amino acids: CASSRPGTDTQYF.

The chain is built from TRBV19 and TRBJ2-1; 7 bases map to TRBD1. The CDR3 sequence is 15 residues long. CDR1 and CDR2 from the germline V gene are LNHDA and SQIVND (reference sequence). The J segment lost 6 bases and the V segment lost 7 bases, leaving 12 bases of the junction unmatched. The CDR3 DNA sequence: TGTGCCAGTATGACCACCACAGGGGTAATCAATGAGCAGTTCTTC. Its translation: CASMTTTGVINEQFF. Full variable domain (outside the CDR3, taken from reference TRBV19 and TRBJ2-1): DGGITQSPKYLFRKEGQNVTLSCEQNLNHDAMYWYRQDPGQGLRLIYYSQIVNDFQKGDIAEGYSVSREKKESFPLTVTSAQKNPTAFYLCASMTTTGVINEQFFGPGTRLTVL.

The chain carries TRBV7-3 and TRBJ1-1; 8 bases are a match to TRBD1. Germline loops: CDR1 SGHTA, CDR2 FQGTGA. The V and J ends lost 8 bases and 8 bases, in that order; junction bases with no gene match: 7. The CDR3 is 12 residues long. The CDR3 nucleotides are TGTGCCAGCGGTGAAACAGGGGGGGAAGCTTTCTTT. Translating gives CASGETGGEAFF. Drawing the rest from reference TRBV7-3 and TRBJ1-1, the complete variable domain is GAGVSQTPSNKVTEKGKYVELRCDPISGHTALYWYRQSLGQGPEFLIYFQGTGAADDSGLPNDRFFAVRPEGSVSTLKIQRTERGDSAVYLCASGETGGEAFFGQGTRLTVV.

This clone turned up a few times. The chain carries TRBV6-5 and TRBJ2-3; 7 positions match TRBD1. Trimming at V came to 4 bases and at J to 2 bases, leaving 3 bases not matched to a gene. There are 14 residues in the CDR3. In germline, CDR1 is MNHEY, CDR2 SVGAGI. CDR3 residues: CASSFTGDTDTQYF. The CDR3 DNA reads as TGTGCCAGCAGTTTTACAGGGGACACAGATACGCAGTATTTT.

The chain's CDR3 is CASSVREGGYYEQYF. Written as DNA, the CDR3 is TGTGCCAGCAGCGTACGTGAAGGGGGCTATTACGAGCAGTACTTC. The gene calls are TRBV9 and TRBJ2-7; 7 bases map to TRBD1. Germline V gene data show CDR1 as SGDLS and CDR2 as YYNGEE. After removal of 1 base from V and 4 bases from J, the junction contained 8 bases not matched to a gene. The CDR3 runs to 15 residues.

J is TRBJ2-7 and V is TRBV27; D not resolved. V was shortened by 3 bases and J by 0 bases, with 6 bases between the two germline ends. Germline CDR1 is MNHEY and CDR2 is SMNVEV (reference sequence). CDR3 length: 13 residues. The CDR3 DNA is TGTGCCAGCAGTTTGAGGTACTCCTACGAGCAGTACTTC. This encodes CASSLRYSYEQYF.

The J gene is TRBJ2-6, the V gene TRBV6-1; D not certain. Germline V lookup: CDR1 MNHNS, CDR2 SASEGT. This CDR3 is built from 15 residues. The V end was cut by 4 bases, the J end by 4 bases, with 11 bases between. CDR3 sequence: CASSVSYSGANVLTF. CDR3 coding DNA: TGTGCCAGCAGTGTATCGTATTCGGGGGCCAACGTCCTGACTTTC.

V and J are TRBV28 and TRBJ2-3; TRBD2 aligns across 8 bases. With 2 bases clipped from V and 4 bases from J, the junction kept 2 bases outside the gene matches. Germline CDR1 is MDHEN and CDR2 is SYDVKM. The length of the CDR3 is 14 residues. The chain's CDR3 is CASSLAGGSDTQYF. CDR3 nucleotides: TGTGCCAGCAGTTTAGCGGGAGGCTCAGATACGCAGTATTTT.

The chain is built from TRBV5-6 and TRBJ1-1, with TRBD1 matching over 7 bases. The V gene end was trimmed by 1 base and the J gene end by 0 bases; junction bases not matched to a gene: 6. The CDR3 loop spans 16 amino acids. The germline CDR1 and CDR2 sequences are SGHDT and YYEEEE. The CDR3 sequence is CASSLIRDRLNTEAFF. As DNA, the CDR3 is TGTGCCAGCAGCTTGATCCGGGACAGATTGAACACTGAAGCTTTCTTT.

The chain recombines TRBV28 with TRBJ1-2; no definite D call. Per the germline V gene, CDR1 is MDHEN and CDR2 is SYDVKM. The V end lost 3 bases, the J end lost 7 bases, and 12 bases lay between the germline ends. This CDR3 comprises 13 residues. CDR3 nucleotides: TGTGCCAGCAGTTTCGGGAGGGAGCCTGGCTACACCTTC. It encodes CASSFGREPGYTF.

The chain carries TRBV9 and TRBJ2-6, with 8 positions matching TRBD2. CDR3 length: 15 residues. The V segment lost 4 bases and the J segment 2 bases; nucleotides outside the gene matches: 2. Germline CDR1 reads SGDLS; CDR2 reads YYNGEE. In DNA, the CDR3 is TGTGCCAGCAGCCGGGGGGGGGCTGGGGCCAACGTCCTGACTTTC. Protein sequence: CASSRGGAGANVLTF. The full variable domain, its missing parts supplied by reference TRBV9 and TRBJ2-6, is DSGVTQTPKHLITATGQRVTLRCSPRSGDLSVYWYQQSLDQGLQFLIQYYNGEERAKGNILERFSAQQFPDLHSELNLSSLELGDSALYFCASSRGGAGANVLTFGAGSRLTVL.

The CDR3 region has the DNA TGCAGCGGTTCGCCGGGAGATACGCAGTATTTT. It codes for CSGSPGDTQYF. This rearrangement joins TRBV29-1 to TRBJ2-3; D remains unclear. Germline CDR1 is SQVTM and CDR2 is ANQGSEA. This CDR3 is 11 amino acids long. The V end was cut by 7 bases, the J end by 5 bases, with 10 bases between.

This chain links TRBV18 with TRBJ1-1; D not resolved. The CDR3 is 16 amino acids. CDR1 and CDR2 from the germline V gene are KGHSH and LQKENI. V lost 2 bases and J lost 0, with 13 bases in between. The CDR3 sequence: CASSPVPGAMNTEAFF. CDR3 nucleotides: TGTGCCAGCTCACCAGTCCCGGGTGCGATGAACACTGAAGCTTTCTTT.

Only one count was recorded for this clone. The gene calls are TRBV5-4 and TRBJ2-1, with D possibly being TRBD1 (5 bases). From germline, CDR1 is SGHNT and CDR2 YYREEE (reference sequence). This CDR3 is 15 amino acids long. Trimming removed 4 bases from V and 5 bases from J, with 16 bases in between. The DNA of the CDR3 is TGTGCCAGCAGCAAACGGACACAAGACCACAATGAGCAGTTCTTC. This encodes CASSKRTQDHNEQFF.

The gene calls are TRBV7-6 and TRBJ1-1; 8 positions agree with TRBD1. There are 15 residues in the CDR3. In germline, CDR1 is SGHVS, CDR2 FNYEAQ. The ends lost 6 bases at V and 1 base at J; junction bases unmatched: 7. In DNA form, the CDR3 reads TGTGCCAGCAGTTCTGGACAGGGAGGGAACACTGAAGCTTTCTTT. It codes for CASSSGQGGNTEAFF.

This clone was picked up one time. The rearrangement joins TRBV7-3 to TRBJ1-2; D gene uncertain. CDR3 length: 13 amino acids. Germline assignment: CDR1 SGHTA and CDR2 FQGTGA. V lost 5 bases, J lost 7 bases, and 14 bases lay in between. Here the CDR3 DNA reads TGTGCCAGCAGCCTTAGTGGGCAACTTGGCTACACCTTC. This codes for CASSLSGQLGYTF.

This clone was observed a handful of times. V usage is TRBV7-2 and J usage is TRBJ1-5; a weak D match, TRBD1 (5 bases). The CDR3 is 13 residues long. Germline values: CDR1 SGHTA, CDR2 FQGNSA. V gave up 8 bases and J gave up 5 bases, with 13 bases separating them. The CDR3: CASGAKGHQPQHF. The CDR3 coding sequence is TGTGCCAGCGGGGCCAAGGGGCATCAGCCCCAGCATTTT.

The chain couples TRBV28 to TRBJ1-2, with unresolved D. Germline CDR1 and CDR2: MDHEN and SYDVKM. This CDR3 has 11 amino acids. The V end was cut by 8 bases, the J end by 4 bases, with 8 bases between. The CDR3 reads CASVAVYGYTF. Written as DNA, the CDR3 is TGTGCCAGCGTGGCGGTCTATGGCTACACCTTC.